Sequencing of this T cell receptor beta chain was carried out in a study of early T cells in non-severe SARS-CoV-2 infection. The CDR3 totals 17 residues. Trimming removed 4 bases from V and 4 bases from J; junction bases left unmatched: 13. Germline lookup yields CDR1 LGHDT and CDR2 YNNKEL (reference sequence). Using its own MiXCR run on the 5' RACE reads, TCRdb lists one record per CDR3 protein. The sample consists of roughly 90,000 distinct CDR3 sequences, around 13% of them appearing once. The sequenced material came from whole blood. This TCR was sampled from an adult who was a healthcare worker with PCR-confirmed SARS-CoV-2 infection or an uninfected control (not recorded which). The chain uses TRBV3-1 and TRBJ2-1; 7 positions agree with TRBD2. The CDR3 loop reads CASSPSWTSLIYNEQFF. The CDR3 DNA is TGTGCCAGCAGCCCATCGTGGACTAGTCTGATTTACAATGAGCAGTTCTTC.